This T cell receptor beta chain was found in a study of beta chain features in type 1 diabetes. Looking at the study overall: The examined sorted cells totaled 85 million to 120 million across samples. General study results and limits: Type 1 diabetes patients had fewer VDJ junction insertions and more deletions. Any HLA effect on TCRB rearrangement was left unresolved by small sub-analyses. Researchers report that Type 1 diabetes patients had moderately but significantly shorter TCRB CDR3s across all four CD4+ subsets.

Researchers reported sorting CD4+ naive, central memory, regulatory and stem cell-like memory cells via CD45RO/CCR7/CD25/CD127/CD95/CD27. Concerning this clone itself: The antigen remains unidentified.

cDNA synthesis used the whole RNA isolate, giving expressed TCRB sequences. TCRdb keeps only in-frame clones here, not all; method: immunoSEQ multiplex PCR. The sample holds 150,000 to 200,000 clones, 9% seen once. CDR3 length: 15 residues. Trimming took off 5 bases at V and 7 bases at J, with 18 bases between the two ends. The V gene's germline CDR1 is SGHAT and CDR2 FQNNGV. The sequencing sample was made of central memory CD4+ T cells from blood. V and J are TRBV11-2 and TRBJ1-5; D is possibly TRBD1 (6 bases). The origin of this receptor is a woman in her twenties or thirties with type 1 diabetes. CDR3 DNA: TGTGCCAGCAGCCCTGGACAGACATCAAGCCAGCCCCAGCATTTT. This encodes CASSPGQTSSQPQHF.